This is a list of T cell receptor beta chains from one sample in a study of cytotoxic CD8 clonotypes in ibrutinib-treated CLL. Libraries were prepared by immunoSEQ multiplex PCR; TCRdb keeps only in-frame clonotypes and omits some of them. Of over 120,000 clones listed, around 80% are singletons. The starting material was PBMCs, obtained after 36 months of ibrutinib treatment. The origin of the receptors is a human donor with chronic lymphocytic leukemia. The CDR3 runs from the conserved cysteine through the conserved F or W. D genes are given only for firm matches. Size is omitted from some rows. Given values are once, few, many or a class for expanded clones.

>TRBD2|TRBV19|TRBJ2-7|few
TGTGCGAGCGGAGAGAGCGGGAGTTCCTTCTACGAGCAGTACTTC
CASGESGSSFYEQYF
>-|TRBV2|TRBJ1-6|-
TGTGCCAGCAGTGGAGAGGTTAATTCACCCCTCCACTTT
CASSGEVNSPLHF
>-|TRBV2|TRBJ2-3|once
TGTGCCAGCAGTGTCAGTCAGGGTCTAGCAGATACGCAGTATTTT
CASSVSQGLADTQYF
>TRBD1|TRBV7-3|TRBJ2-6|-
TGTGCCAGCAGCCCGGGACAGTTCTCTGGGGCCAACGTCCTGACTTTC
CASSPGQFSGANVLTF
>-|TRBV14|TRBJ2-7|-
TGTGCCAGCAGCCAAGACAGGGTAGGCGAGCAGTACTTC
CASSQDRVGEQYF
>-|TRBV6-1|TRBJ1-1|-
TGTGCCATCAGGGAGAACACTGAAGCTTTCTTT
CAIRENTEAFF
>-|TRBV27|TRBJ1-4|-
TGTGCCAGCACCCTGACCGCAGGGTCTAATGAAAAACTGTTTTTT
CASTLTAGSNEKLFF
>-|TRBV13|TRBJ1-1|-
TGTGCCAGCAGCTTAGGCTACAAGAACACTGAAGCTTTCTTT
CASSLGYKNTEAFF
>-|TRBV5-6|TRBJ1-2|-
TGTGCCAGCAGCTTGGGGCAAGACAACTATGGCTACACCTTC
CASSLGQDNYGYTF
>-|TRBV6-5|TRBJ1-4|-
TGTGCCAGCACTGGAGATCTAAATGAAAAACTGTTTTTT
CASTGDLNEKLFF
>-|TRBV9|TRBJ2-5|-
TGTGCCAGCAGCGTCTCCAGGGGACAAGAGACCCAGTACTTC
CASSVSRGQETQYF
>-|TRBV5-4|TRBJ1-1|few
TGTGCCAGCAGCTTCGAGGACTGGGGGGAAGCTTTCTTT
CASSFEDWGEAFF
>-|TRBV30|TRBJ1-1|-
TGTGCCTGGAGTTGGGACTCCCGTTTAACTTTCTTT
CAWSWDSRLTFF
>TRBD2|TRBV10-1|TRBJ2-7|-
TGCGCCAGCAGGACTAGCGGTTTTCATGCGGACGAGCAGTACTTC
CASRTSGFHADEQYF
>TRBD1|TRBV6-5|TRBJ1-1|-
TGTGCCAGCAGCCTCAGGGGGATCACTGAAGCTTTCTTT
CASSLRGITEAFF
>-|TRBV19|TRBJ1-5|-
TGTGCCAGTACCAAGACAGGCGGCAATCAGCCCCAGCATTTT
CASTKTGGNQPQHF
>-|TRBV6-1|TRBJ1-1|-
TGTGCCAGCAGTGATGAAAGGGTAAACACTGAAGCTTTCTTT
CASSDERVNTEAFF
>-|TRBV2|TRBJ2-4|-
TGTGCCAGCAGTGAATGGGCAGGAGGTGTCGGTGCCAAAAACATTCAGTACTTC
CASSEWAGGVGAKNIQYF
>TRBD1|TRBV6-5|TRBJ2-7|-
TGTGCCAGCAGTCCCCGGGACAGATCCTACGAGCAGTACTTC
CASSPRDRSYEQYF
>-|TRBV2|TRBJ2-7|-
TGTGCCAGCAGTGAAAGGAGGGTGAACTACGAGCAGTACTTC
CASSERRVNYEQYF
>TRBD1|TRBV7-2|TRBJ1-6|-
TGTGCCAGCAGCTTAGGGGACAGGGCCTATAATTCACCCCTCCACTTT
CASSLGDRAYNSPLHF
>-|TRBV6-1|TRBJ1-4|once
TGTGCCAGCAGTGATACACTAGGGCCTGAAAAACTGTTTTTT
CASSDTLGPEKLFF
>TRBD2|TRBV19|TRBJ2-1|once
TGTGCCAACGAAGCGGGGCCTATCAATGAGCAGTTCTTC
CANEAGPINEQFF
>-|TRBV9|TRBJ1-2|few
TGTGCCAGCAGCGTAGACCAGGGCTTCTATGGCTACACCTTC
CASSVDQGFYGYTF
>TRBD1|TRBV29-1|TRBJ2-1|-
TGCAGCGGGGACAGGGGGGTCGATGAGCAGTTCTTC
CSGDRGVDEQFF
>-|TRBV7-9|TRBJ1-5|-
TGTGCCAGCAGCTTAAACACGGGCAATCAGCCCCAGCATTTT
CASSLNTGNQPQHF
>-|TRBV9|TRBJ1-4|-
TGTGCCAGCAGCGTTGGCGGGACCTGGGGAAAACTGTTTTTT
CASSVGGTWGKLFF
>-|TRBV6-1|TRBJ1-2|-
TGTGCCAGCAGTGATCAGGGTACCTATGGCTACACCTTC
CASSDQGTYGYTF
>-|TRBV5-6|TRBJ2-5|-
TGTGCCAGCAGCTTGCCCACCTACGAAGAGACCCAGTACTTC
CASSLPTYEETQYF